This T cell receptor beta chain is from a study of shared clonotypes between healthy human individuals. Study results and limitations: Generally, estimated richness proved larger in naive subsets than it did in memory subsets. The diversity represented, both genetic and in exposure history, was limited by few donors.

Naive CD8 populations comprised CD45RO-negative cells positively selected for CCR7, excluding terminally differentiated effector memory CD45RA+ cells. In the authors' methods: Filtering differed because ImmunoSEQ produced junction-only sequences that carried no quality scores. The table came from immunoSEQ multiplex PCR; TCRdb's copy has only in-frame clones and leaves some out. Clone size and V and J calls were adopted from that table, with D and trimming inferred from the DNA. Here the sample spans 2 million to 2.5 million clones, about 93% being singletons. A remark on this clone: As yet, its antigen is unknown.

The TCR originated in a man in his late teens or twenties in good health. Some clones in this sample may be carry-over from other donors' samples. The sequencing input was naive CD8+ T cells from PBMCs.

Here the CDR3 reads CASSNLDGDGREYF. CDR3 nucleotide sequence: TGTGCCAGCAGCAACTTAGACGGGGACGGTCGGGAGTACTTC. This rearrangement joins TRBV5-8 to TRBJ2-4; the D gene could be TRBD1 or TRBD2 (5 bases each). This CDR3 has 14 residues. CDR1 is SGHTS, CDR2 YDEGEE, per germline. V shed 4 bases and J shed 14 bases, with 22 bases lying between them.